One and the same sample provided the 25 T cell receptor beta chains below, sequenced in a study of cytomegalovirus exposure and HLA in healthy donors (dated by TCRdb to between 2016 and 2019). The library was generated by the immunoSEQ multiplex PCR assay. A mixture of 60 forward primers for TCR Vbeta segments and 13 reverse primers for TCR Jbeta segments was used in the multiplex PCR. This immuneACCESS table, as held by TCRdb, lists in-frame sequences with V and J called but not all clones. Of the missing ones, under half trace to an unresolved V gene in checked studies; the others have no known cause. This sample has fewer than 250,000 clones in its table, and about four fifths of those were observed once. The ten largest clones add up to approximately 4.6% of the sample. Input material: PBMCs. These receptors all stem from a man aged 30-40 years in good health and CMV-seropositive.

As for this clone: The sample holds other DNA sequences that translate to the same CDR3. The CDR3 nucleotides are TGTGCCGCCGGCAGGCAGGGAGGCGGTAGCAATCAGCCCCAGCATTTT. It yields the protein CAAGRQGGGSNQPQHF. The chain combines TRBV30 with TRBJ1-5; possibly TRBD1 for D (5 bases). The germline V gene has CDR1 GTSNPN and CDR2 SVGIG (reference sequence). Trimming took 8 bases from V and 0 from J, leaving 20 bases between them. CDR3 size: 16 residues.

This sequence joins TRBV30 and TRBJ2-3; D might be TRBD1 (6 bases). Per germline, CDR1 GTSNPN and CDR2 SVGIG (reference sequence). V lost 1 base and J lost 6, with 11 bases in between. This CDR3 contains 13 residues. This chain's CDR3 is CAWSDRRGDTQYF. The CDR3 region has the DNA TGTGCCTGGAGTGACCGCAGGGGTGATACGCAGTATTTT.

V gene TRBV5-1 combines with J gene TRBJ1-5, with no clear D. This CDR3 spans 16 amino acids. Looked up from germline, CDR1 is SGHRS and CDR2 is YFSETQ. V dropped 4 bases and J dropped 6 bases, with 20 bases sitting between them. The CDR3 reads CASSPLGSGGTQPQHF. Here the CDR3 DNA reads TGCGCCAGCAGCCCCTTGGGTTCGGGTGGAACTCAGCCCCAGCATTTT.

This clone was seen once. This sequence joins TRBV7-2 and TRBJ2-7; 8 bases match TRBD2. The CDR3 extends over 16 amino acids. V shed 1 base, J shed 6 bases, and the junction held 11 bases outside the gene matches. Germline CDR1 SGHTA, CDR2 FQGNSA. The CDR3 DNA follows: TGTGCCAGCAGCTTAGGGGGCGGGGGACTAGTGGCCGAGCAGTACTTC. It codes for CASSLGGGGLVAEQYF.

This clone came up once. The V and J genes are TRBV10-3 and TRBJ1-1; 9 bases are a match to TRBD1. V lost 4 bases, J lost 3 bases, and 0 bases stayed unmatched. CDR1 is ENHRY and CDR2 is SYGVKD in the germline V gene. The length of the CDR3 is 13 residues. The CDR3 region has the DNA TGTGCCATCAGTGGGGACAGGGACACTGAAGCTTTCTTT. It yields the protein CAISGDRDTEAFF.

The J gene is TRBJ1-1, the V gene TRBV7-9, with TRBD1 matching 9 bases. The V and J ends lost 5 bases and 7 bases, in that order; junction bases with no gene match: 8. The CDR3 loop spans 14 amino acids. Per germline, CDR1 SEHNR and CDR2 FQNEAQ (reference sequence). The CDR3, as DNA: TGTGCCAGCAGCCGGACAGGGGTGGAGGGTGAAGCTTTCTTT. It codes for CASSRTGVEGEAFF. The full variable domain, its missing parts supplied by reference TRBV7-9 and TRBJ1-1, is DTGVSQNPRHKITKRGQNVTFRCDPISEHNRLYWYRQTLGQGPEFLTYFQNEAQLEKSRLLSDRFSAERPKGSFSTLEIQRTEQGDSAMYLCASSRTGVEGEAFFGQGTRLTVV.

The CDR3 DNA reads as TGTGCCAGCAGTTACCTCTTTGGACAGGGAGGAAATGAGCAGTTCTTC. Residues: CASSYLFGQGGNEQFF. The rearrangement joins TRBV6-5 to TRBJ2-1; 8 bases are shared with TRBD1. After removal of 2 bases from V and 7 bases from J, the junction contained 10 bases not matched to a gene. Germline V gives CDR1 MNHEY, CDR2 SVGAGI. CDR3 length equals 16 residues.

The J gene is TRBJ2-2, the V gene TRBV18; TRBD1 matches at 8 bases. The CDR3 contains 17 residues. The germline V gene encodes CDR1 KGHSH and CDR2 LQKENI. Trimming removed 1 base from V and 4 bases from J; junction bases left unmatched: 8. This CDR3 reads CASSPRSTGESTGELFF. The CDR3 DNA reads as TGTGCCAGCTCACCACGATCGACAGGGGAAAGCACCGGGGAGCTGTTTTTT.

This clone was seen only a few times. The chain employs TRBV13 and TRBJ2-5, with 9 bases that match TRBD1. The CDR3 has 16 residues. CDR1 PRHDT and CDR2 FYEKMQ come from the germline V gene (reference sequence). V trimming: 1 base; J trimming: 2 bases; junction bases outside the gene matches: 5. The CDR3 loop is CASSLDRGPSQETQYF. The CDR3 DNA reads TGTGCCAGCAGCTTAGACAGGGGGCCCTCGCAAGAGACCCAGTACTTC.

The chain recombines TRBV27 with TRBJ2-7; 9 bases fit TRBD1. The CDR3 runs 16 residues. Germline lookup yields CDR1 MNHEY and CDR2 SMNVEV (reference sequence). Trimming took 3 bases from V and 3 from J; bases not matched to a gene: 9. The CDR3 is CASSFRLGTGLYEQYF. The DNA of the CDR3 is TGTGCCAGCAGTTTCCGGTTGGGGACAGGGCTCTACGAGCAGTACTTC.

V is TRBV10-3 and J is TRBJ1-2, with 9 bases matching TRBD1. Germline V gene data show CDR1 as ENHRY and CDR2 as SYGVKD. Trimming took 5 bases from V and 7 from J; bases not matched to a gene: 5. The CDR3 has 13 residues. CDR3 bases: TGTGCCATCAGTAAACAGGGGGCGCCTGGCTACACCTTC. It codes for CAISKQGAPGYTF.

Notes on this clone: Other DNA sequences in this sample translate to the same CDR3. The rearrangement joins TRBV5-4 to TRBJ1-1; 7 nucleotides align to TRBD1. Germline values: CDR1 SGHNT, CDR2 YYREEE (reference sequence). This CDR3 comprises 15 residues. The V and J ends lost 0 bases and 1 base, in that order; junction bases with no gene match: 3. The CDR3 sequence is CASSLGGTANTEAFF. As DNA, the CDR3 is TGTGCCAGCAGCTTGGGAGGGACAGCGAACACTGAAGCTTTCTTT.

This chain links TRBV5-4 with TRBJ2-1; TRBD2 matches 9 bases. Trimming took 4 bases from V and 7 from J; bases not matched to a gene: 12. This CDR3 has 16 residues. Germline V gives CDR1 SGHNT, CDR2 YYREEE (reference sequence). The CDR3 reads CASSGRLAGDRNEQFF. In DNA, the CDR3 is TGTGCCAGCAGCGGGAGGTTAGCGGGAGACAGGAATGAGCAGTTCTTC.

This sequence joins TRBV19 and TRBJ1-5; D uncertain. The V and J ends lost 3 bases and 4 bases respectively, with 13 bases between them. This CDR3 has 15 residues. The germline CDR1 and CDR2 sequences are LNHDA and SQIVND (reference sequence). This CDR3 reads CASSIGRPGNQPQHF. CDR3 bases: TGTGCCAGTAGTATCGGTCGGCCGGGGAATCAGCCCCAGCATTTT.

This chain links TRBV7-3 with TRBJ2-1; TRBD1 might be the D (5 bases). CDR3 length: 13 residues. Looked up from germline, CDR1 is SGHTA and CDR2 is FQGTGA. Trimming pared 5 bases from V and 7 bases from J, leaving 12 bases between. The CDR3 region is CASSLGVGNEQFF. DNA for the CDR3: TGTGCCAGCAGCCTAGGGGTTGGGAATGAGCAGTTCTTC. Looking up the rest from reference TRBV7-3 and TRBJ2-1 gives the full variable domain: GAGVSQTPSNKVTEKGKYVELRCDPISGHTALYWYRQSLGQGPEFLIYFQGTGAADDSGLPNDRFFAVRPEGSVSTLKIQRTERGDSAVYLCASSLGVGNEQFFGPGTRLTVL.

The rearrangement uses TRBV7-2 and TRBJ2-7, with 14 positions matching TRBD2. This CDR3 is 18 amino acids long. J gave up 4 bases and V 0 bases, and 8 bases lay outside the gene matches. Per germline, CDR1 SGHTA and CDR2 FQGNSA. DNA of the CDR3: TGTGCCAGCAGCTTAGCCCCCATGACTAGCGGGGGGGGGTACGAGCAGTACTTC. It is translated as CASSLAPMTSGGGYEQYF.

The V gene is TRBV15, the J gene TRBJ2-7; perhaps TRBD1 as D (6 bases). The CDR3 covers 13 residues. CDR1 is LNHNV, CDR2 YYDKDF, per germline (reference sequence). The V end lost 3 bases, the J end lost 3 bases, and 9 bases lay between the germline ends. CDR3 loop: CATSSQQGYEQYF. Here the CDR3 DNA reads TGTGCCACCAGCAGTCAACAGGGCTACGAGCAGTACTTC. The full variable domain, rest sourced from reference TRBV15 and TRBJ2-7, is DAMVIQNPRYQVTQFGKPVTLSCSQTLNHNVMYWYQQKSSQAPKLLFHYYDKDFNNEADTPDNFQSRRPNTSFCFLDIRSPGLGDTAMYLCATSSQQGYEQYFGPGTRLTVT.

The gene calls are TRBV7-9 and TRBJ2-7; D possibly corresponds to TRBD2 (7 bases). V dropped 5 bases and J dropped 7 bases, with 21 bases sitting between them. Per the germline V gene, CDR1 is SEHNR and CDR2 is FQNEAQ (reference sequence). The CDR3 runs to 15 residues. CDR3 amino acids: CASSPLGGAQEEQYF. The DNA of the CDR3 is TGTGCCAGCAGCCCCCTAGGGGGGGCGCAAGAAGAGCAGTACTTC.

In regard to this clone: Its ends do not fully match the called genes, so a read error is possible. The V and J genes are TRBV7-7 and TRBJ2-1; 7 bases agree with TRBD2. Germline values: CDR1 SSHAT, CDR2 FNYEAQ (reference sequence). CDR3 length equals 14 residues. This CDR3 is CASSPRSGAEEQFF. The DNA of the CDR3 is TGTGCTAGCAGCCCTAGGAGCGGGGCGGAAGAGCAGTTCTTC.

The rearrangement links TRBV5-4 to TRBJ2-7, with D maybe TRBD2 (6 bases). Per germline, CDR1 SGHNT and CDR2 YYREEE (reference sequence). This CDR3 comprises 14 residues. Between the trimmed V and J ends, which lost 1 base and 1 base, there was a span of 9 bases. CDR3 sequence (DNA): TGTGCCAGCAGCTTGCTTGGGGGGTCCTACGAGCAGTACTTC. This encodes CASSLLGGSYEQYF. The full variable domain, its missing parts supplied by reference TRBV5-4 and TRBJ2-7, is ETGVTQSPTHLIKTRGQQVTLRCSSQSGHNTVSWYQQALGQGPQFIFQYYREEENGRGNFPPRFSGLQFPNYSSELNVNALELDDSALYLCASSLLGGSYEQYFGPGTRLTVT.

The chain couples TRBV4-3 to TRBJ2-3; D is possibly TRBD2 (5 bases). Per germline, CDR1 LGHNA and CDR2 YSLEER. V shed 0 bases and J shed 1 base, with 8 bases lying between them. The CDR3 runs 15 residues. The CDR3 protein is CASSQERVGTDTQYF. The CDR3 nucleotides are TGCGCCAGCAGCCAAGAGCGGGTTGGCACAGATACGCAGTATTTT.

This clone was detected only a few times. The V call is TRBV7-2, the J call TRBJ2-3; D is uncertain. In germline, CDR1 is SGHTA, CDR2 FQGNSA. The CDR3 loop spans 16 amino acids. V gave up 5 bases and J gave up 3 bases, with 18 bases separating them. CDR3: CASSLYGPTRTDTQYF. The CDR3 region has the DNA TGTGCCAGCAGCCTTTACGGCCCGACCAGGACAGATACGCAGTATTTT.

With regard to this clone: Germline and junction disagree at one end, which may indicate a read error. This chain connects TRBV7-9 to TRBJ1-4; D possibly corresponds to TRBD1 (5 bases). Germline V gene lookup returns CDR1 SEHNR and CDR2 FQNEAQ (reference sequence). CDR3 size: 14 residues. CDR3 sequence: CSSSFAGVSGKLFF. CDR3 sequence (DNA): TGTTCCAGCAGCTTTGCGGGGGTCTCGGGGAAACTGTTTTTT.

J is TRBJ2-7 and V is TRBV5-1; D ambiguous. Germline CDR1 and CDR2: SGHRS and YFSETQ. This CDR3 comprises 12 residues. V dropped 1 base and J dropped 7 bases, with 9 bases sitting between them. Here the CDR3 DNA reads TGCGCCAGCAGCTTGTCCGCGCGGGAGCAGTACTTC. Residues: CASSLSAREQYF.

The gene calls are TRBV6-4 and TRBJ1-2; D not certain. The ends were cut back, 0 bases at V and 3 bases at J, with 8 bases in the middle. The CDR3 length is 14 residues. Per germline, CDR1 MRHNA and CDR2 SNTAGT. In DNA, the CDR3 is TGTGCCAGCAGTGACTCCCCCGGGGACTATGGCTACACCTTC. Amino acid sequence: CASSDSPGDYGYTF.